Shown below are 5 T cell receptor beta chains from a single sample sequenced in a study of blood T cell repertoires in COVID-19. Sequenced by immunoSEQ multiplex PCR; TCRdb stores in-frame clones only, minus some. This table has 110,000 or so clones, approximately 92% appearing once. The sequenced material came from peripheral blood. These receptors all stem from a man aged 65 to 79 with active or convalescent COVID-19.

This rearrangement joins TRBV11-2 to TRBJ2-7; D may be TRBD1 (5 bases). Trimming removed 0 bases at V and 2 bases at J, with 11 bases between. In germline, CDR1 is SGHAT, CDR2 FQNNGV. The CDR3 loop spans 15 amino acids. The CDR3 loop is CASSLDLQGPYEQYF. The DNA for the CDR3 is TGTGCCAGCAGCTTAGATCTCCAGGGTCCCTACGAGCAGTACTTC.

The chain recombines TRBV18 with TRBJ1-1; possible D gene TRBD1, 5 bases. V shed 3 bases and J shed 6 bases, with 8 bases lying between them. This CDR3 spans 12 amino acids. From germline, CDR1 is KGHSH and CDR2 LQKENI. This CDR3 is CASSPGGAEAFF. CDR3 sequence (DNA): TGTGCCAGCTCACCTGGGGGGGCTGAAGCTTTCTTT.

V usage is TRBV7-8 and J usage is TRBJ2-5, with 7 bases that match TRBD2. This CDR3 contains 14 residues. Germline assignment: CDR1 SGHVS and CDR2 FQNEAQ. V gave up 4 bases and J gave up 4 bases; unmatched junction bases: 6. The CDR3: CASSSGLVGETQYF. The DNA of the CDR3 is TGTGCCAGCAGCTCTGGACTAGTTGGAGAGACCCAGTACTTC.

This chain joins TRBV7-9 and TRBJ1-4, with D possibly matching TRBD1 (5 bases). Trimming left V 1 base short and J 7 bases short, with 13 bases between. This CDR3 region has 15 residues. CDR1 SEHNR and CDR2 FQNEAQ come from the germline V gene (reference sequence). The CDR3 nucleotides are TGTGCCAGCAGCTTAGTAGGGGCGTCGTCTGAAAAACTGTTTTTT. Protein sequence: CASSLVGASSEKLFF.

This chain links TRBV10-3 with TRBJ2-7; D may be TRBD2 (5 bases). Trimming cost V 3 bases and J 3 bases, with 12 bases left between them. Germline V gene data show CDR1 as ENHRY and CDR2 as SYGVKD. The CDR3 spans 14 residues. CDR3 DNA: TGTGCCATCAGTGAAGTAGGCGAGGGCTACGAGCAGTACTTC. The encoded protein is CAISEVGEGYEQYF.